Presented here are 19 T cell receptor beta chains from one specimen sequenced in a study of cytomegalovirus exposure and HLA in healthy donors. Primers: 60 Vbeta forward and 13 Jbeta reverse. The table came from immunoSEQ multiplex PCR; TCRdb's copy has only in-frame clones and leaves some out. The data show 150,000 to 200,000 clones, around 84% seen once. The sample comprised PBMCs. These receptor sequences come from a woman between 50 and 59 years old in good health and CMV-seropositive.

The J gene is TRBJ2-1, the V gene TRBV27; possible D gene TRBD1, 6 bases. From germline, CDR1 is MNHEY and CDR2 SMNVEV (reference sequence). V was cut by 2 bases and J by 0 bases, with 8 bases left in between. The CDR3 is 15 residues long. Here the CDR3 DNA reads TGTGCCAGCAGTTTAGACAGGCTCTCCTACAATGAGCAGTTCTTC. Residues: CASSLDRLSYNEQFF.

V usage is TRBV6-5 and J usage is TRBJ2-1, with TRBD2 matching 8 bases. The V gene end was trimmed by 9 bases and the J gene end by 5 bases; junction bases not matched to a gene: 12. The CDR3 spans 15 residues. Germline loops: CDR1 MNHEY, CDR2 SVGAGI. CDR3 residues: CASSSSGGANNEQFF. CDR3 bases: TGTGCCAGTTCCTCGTCGGGGGGGGCCAACAATGAGCAGTTCTTC.

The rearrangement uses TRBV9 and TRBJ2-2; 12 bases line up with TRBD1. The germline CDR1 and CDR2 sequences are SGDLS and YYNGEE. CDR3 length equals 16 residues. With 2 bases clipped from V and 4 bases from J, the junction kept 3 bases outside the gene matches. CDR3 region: CASSVGTGGGTGELFF. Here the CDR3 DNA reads TGTGCCAGCAGCGTGGGGACAGGGGGCGGCACCGGGGAGCTGTTTTTT.

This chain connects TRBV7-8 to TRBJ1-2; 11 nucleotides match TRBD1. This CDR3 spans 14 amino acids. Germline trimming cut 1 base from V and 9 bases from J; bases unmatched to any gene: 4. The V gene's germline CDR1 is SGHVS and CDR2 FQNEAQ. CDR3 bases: TGTGCCAGCAGCTTAGGGACAGGGGGCTGGAGCTACACCTTC. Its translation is CASSLGTGGWSYTF.

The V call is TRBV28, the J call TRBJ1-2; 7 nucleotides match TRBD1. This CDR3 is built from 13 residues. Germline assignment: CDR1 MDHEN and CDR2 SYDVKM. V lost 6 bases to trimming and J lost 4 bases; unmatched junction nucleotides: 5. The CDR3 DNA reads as TGTGCCAGCAGCTCCGGGACAGTCTATGGCTACACCTTC. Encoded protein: CASSSGTVYGYTF.

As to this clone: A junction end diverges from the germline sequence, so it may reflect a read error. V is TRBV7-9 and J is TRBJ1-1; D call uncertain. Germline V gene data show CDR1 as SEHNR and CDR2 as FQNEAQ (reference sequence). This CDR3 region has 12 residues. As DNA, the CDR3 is TGTTCCAGCAGCTTAACAGCCGTTGAAGCTTTCTTT. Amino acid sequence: CSSSLTAVEAFF.

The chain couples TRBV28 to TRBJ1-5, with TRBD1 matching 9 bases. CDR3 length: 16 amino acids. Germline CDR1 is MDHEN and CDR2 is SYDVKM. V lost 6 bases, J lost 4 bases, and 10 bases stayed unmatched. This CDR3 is CASRSYRGQRNQPQHF. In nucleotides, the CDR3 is TGTGCCAGCAGGTCCTACAGGGGGCAACGAAATCAGCCCCAGCATTTT.

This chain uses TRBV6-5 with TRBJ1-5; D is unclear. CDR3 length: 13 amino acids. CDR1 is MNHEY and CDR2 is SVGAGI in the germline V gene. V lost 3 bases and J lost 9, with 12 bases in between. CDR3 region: CASSYGSVWPQHF. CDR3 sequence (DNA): TGTGCCAGCAGTTATGGTTCAGTCTGGCCCCAGCATTTT.

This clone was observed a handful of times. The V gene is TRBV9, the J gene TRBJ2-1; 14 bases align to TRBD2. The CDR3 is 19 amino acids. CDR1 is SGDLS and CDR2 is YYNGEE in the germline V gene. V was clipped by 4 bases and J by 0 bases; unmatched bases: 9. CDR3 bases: TGTGCCAGCAGCCCGTTAGGACTAGCGGGGGGTCTCTCCTACAATGAGCAGTTCTTC. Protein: CASSPLGLAGGLSYNEQFF.

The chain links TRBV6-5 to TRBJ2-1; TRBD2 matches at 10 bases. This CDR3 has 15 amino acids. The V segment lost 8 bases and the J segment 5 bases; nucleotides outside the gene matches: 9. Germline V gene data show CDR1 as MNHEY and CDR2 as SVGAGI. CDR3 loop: CASAAGGLGDNEQFF. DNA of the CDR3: TGTGCCAGCGCAGCGGGGGGGCTGGGGGACAATGAGCAGTTCTTC.

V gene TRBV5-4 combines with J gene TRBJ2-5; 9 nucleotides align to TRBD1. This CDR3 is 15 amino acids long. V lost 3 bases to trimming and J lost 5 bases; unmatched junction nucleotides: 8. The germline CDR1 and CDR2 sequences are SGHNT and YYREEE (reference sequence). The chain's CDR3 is CASSSVGTGSETQYF. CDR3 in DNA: TGTGCCAGCAGCTCGGTGGGGACAGGGAGTGAGACCCAGTACTTC.

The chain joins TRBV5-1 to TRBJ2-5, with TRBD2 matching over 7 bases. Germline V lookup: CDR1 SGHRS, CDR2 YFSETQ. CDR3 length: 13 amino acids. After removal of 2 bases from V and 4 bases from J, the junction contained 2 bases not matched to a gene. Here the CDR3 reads CASSFGGGETQYF. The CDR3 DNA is TGCGCCAGCAGCTTTGGCGGGGGAGAGACCCAGTACTTC.

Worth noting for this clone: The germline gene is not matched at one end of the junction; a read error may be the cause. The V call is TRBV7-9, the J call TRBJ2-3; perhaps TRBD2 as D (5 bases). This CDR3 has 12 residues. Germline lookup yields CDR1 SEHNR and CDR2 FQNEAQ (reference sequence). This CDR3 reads CSSRAGTDTQYF. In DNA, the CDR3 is TGTTCCAGCAGAGCGGGCACAGATACGCAGTATTTT.

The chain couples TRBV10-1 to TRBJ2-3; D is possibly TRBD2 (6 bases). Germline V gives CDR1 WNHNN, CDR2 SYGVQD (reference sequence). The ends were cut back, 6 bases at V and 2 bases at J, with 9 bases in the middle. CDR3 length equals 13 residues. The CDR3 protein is CASSGTFTDTQYF. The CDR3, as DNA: TGCGCCAGCAGCGGGACTTTCACAGATACGCAGTATTTT.

CDR3 bases: TGTGCCAGCAGTTATCTAGTCGGATCAGATACGCAGTATTTT. Protein: CASSYLVGSDTQYF. The chain recombines TRBV6-6 with TRBJ2-3; D call uncertain. CDR3 length equals 14 residues. V was cut by 3 bases and J by 4 bases, with 11 bases left in between. CDR1 and CDR2 (germline): MNHNY, SVGAGI (reference sequence).

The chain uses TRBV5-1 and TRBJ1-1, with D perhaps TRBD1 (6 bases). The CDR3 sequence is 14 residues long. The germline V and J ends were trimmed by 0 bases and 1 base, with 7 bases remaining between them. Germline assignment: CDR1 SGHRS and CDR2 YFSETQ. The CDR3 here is CASSLEGENTEAFF. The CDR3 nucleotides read TGCGCCAGCAGCTTGGAGGGGGAGAACACTGAAGCTTTCTTT. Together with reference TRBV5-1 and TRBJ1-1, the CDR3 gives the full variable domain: KAGVTQTPRYLIKTRGQQVTLSCSPISGHRSVSWYQQTPGQGLQFLFEYFSETQRNKGNFPGRFSGRQFSNSRSEMNVSTLELGDSALYLCASSLEGENTEAFFGQGTRLTVV.

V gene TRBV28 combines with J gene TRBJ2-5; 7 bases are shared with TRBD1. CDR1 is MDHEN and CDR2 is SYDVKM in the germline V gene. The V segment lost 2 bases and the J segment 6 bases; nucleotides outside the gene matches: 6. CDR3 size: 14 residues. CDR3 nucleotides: TGTGCCAGCAGTTTAGTACAGGGGAAGAAGACCCAGTACTTC. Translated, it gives CASSLVQGKKTQYF.

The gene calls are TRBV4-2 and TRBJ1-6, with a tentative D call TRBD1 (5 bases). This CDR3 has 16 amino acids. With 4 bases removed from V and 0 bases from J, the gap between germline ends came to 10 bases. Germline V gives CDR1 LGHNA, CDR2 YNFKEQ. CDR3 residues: CASSPRAFSYNSPLHF. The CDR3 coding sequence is TGTGCCAGCAGCCCCAGGGCTTTCTCCTATAATTCACCCCTCCACTTT.

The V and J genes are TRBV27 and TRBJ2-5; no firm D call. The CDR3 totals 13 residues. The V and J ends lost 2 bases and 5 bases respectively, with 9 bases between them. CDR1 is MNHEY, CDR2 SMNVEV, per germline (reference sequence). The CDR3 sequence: CASSLPESETQYF. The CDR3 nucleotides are TGTGCCAGCAGTTTACCAGAATCGGAGACCCAGTACTTC.